A selection of T cell receptor beta chains follows, all from one sample in a study of T-cell memory formation after mild COVID-19. One entry per CDR3 protein results from TCRdb running MiXCR on the 5' RACE reads. The sample includes hundreds of thousands of distinct CDR3 sequences, about a sixth seen only once; the top ten take 20% to 25%. Sequencing input: PBMCs or a T cell subset sorted from them (not recorded which). The receptors come from a man aged 18 to 29 who had mild COVID-19 (a few samples of this study predate the infection). Cell type and time point are not known. The CDR3 runs from the conserved cysteine through the conserved F or W. A D gene is named only where the DNA matches it firmly. Some rows mark clone size as missing; the rest say once, few, many or name a class of expanded clone.

J: TRBJ2-5
size: few
D: TRBD1
V: TRBV7-7
DNA: TGTGCCAGCAGCCGGGACAGAAAAGAGACCCAGTACTTC
CDR3: CASSRDRKETQYF

J: TRBJ2-3
size: few
D: .
V: TRBV5-4
DNA: TGTGCCAGCAGCTTCGGTCGGGGAACGGTTACGCAGTATTTT
CDR3: CASSFGRGTVTQYF

J: TRBJ1-2
size: few
D: .
V: TRBV18
DNA: TGTGCCAGCTCACTATCAGGGGCCGGCTATGGCTACACCTTC
CDR3: CASSLSGAGYGYTF

J: TRBJ2-7
size: few
D: .
V: TRBV7-7
DNA: TGTGCCAGCAGCTTAGGCGAAGGGGAAAGGTACGAGCAGTACTTC
CDR3: CASSLGEGERYEQYF

J: TRBJ1-1
size: .
D: TRBD1
V: TRBV5-6
DNA: TGTGCCAGCAGCCCGGGGACAGGGGGAGCTTTCTTT
CDR3: CASSPGTGGAFF

J: TRBJ2-1
size: .
D: .
V: TRBV4-1
DNA: TGCGCCAGCAGCTCGGACCAGACCTACAATGAGCAGTTCTTC
CDR3: CASSSDQTYNEQFF

J: TRBJ2-5
size: few
D: TRBD2
V: TRBV7-9
DNA: TGTGCCAGCACCGACCCGACTAGCGGGGGGAGGTCCCAGTACTTC
CDR3: CASTDPTSGGRSQYF

J: TRBJ2-1
size: many
D: .
V: TRBV5-1
DNA: TGCGCCAGCAGCCCGGTCGGGGAGACCTACAATGAGCAGTTCTTC
CDR3: CASSPVGETYNEQFF

J: TRBJ1-6
size: few
D: .
V: TRBV6-1
DNA: TGTGCCAGCAGTGAAGTAGTTAATTCACCCCTCCACTTT
CDR3: CASSEVVNSPLHF

J: TRBJ1-1
size: .
D: .
V: TRBV12-3/TRBV12-4
DNA: TGTGCCAGCAGTCCAACCCTCCGGGGTGAAGCTTTCTTT
CDR3: CASSPTLRGEAFF

J: TRBJ2-3
size: .
D: .
V: TRBV12-3/TRBV12-4
DNA: TGTGCCAGCTCCGAGCAGAGTCCACCAGATACGCAGTATTTT
CDR3: CASSEQSPPDTQYF

J: TRBJ2-3
size: .
D: .
V: TRBV7-2
DNA: TGTGCCAGCAGCTTACAGTGGGGGGCCCGGGTAGATACGCAGTATTTT
CDR3: CASSLQWGARVDTQYF

J: TRBJ1-1
size: few
D: .
V: TRBV5-1
DNA: TGCGCCAGCAGTGAACCGGGGCAGACTGAAGCTTTCTTT
CDR3: CASSEPGQTEAFF

J: TRBJ1-5
size: .
D: .
V: TRBV5-6
DNA: TGTGCCAGCAGCTTGGTCAATCAGCCCCAGCATTTT
CDR3: CASSLVNQPQHF

J: TRBJ2-3
size: .
D: .
V: TRBV7-9
DNA: TGTGCCAGCCATGACCTAGCGCTTTTCGTCACAGATACGCAGTATTTT
CDR3: CASHDLALFVTDTQYF

J: TRBJ2-3
size: .
D: .
V: TRBV7-3
DNA: TGTGCCAGCAGCCAAAGGGGCAGGTACACAGATACGCAGTATTTT
CDR3: CASSQRGRYTDTQYF

J: TRBJ2-2
size: .
D: .
V: TRBV6-6
DNA: TGTGCCAGCCTAAAAGGGACTCCGAACACCGGGGAGCTGTTTTTT
CDR3: CASLKGTPNTGELFF

J: TRBJ1-2
size: few
D: TRBD1
V: TRBV24-1
DNA: TGTGCCACCAGTGACAGGGACAGGGAGGTGAATGGCTACACCTTC
CDR3: CATSDRDREVNGYTF

J: TRBJ2-1
size: few
D: .
V: TRBV5-1
DNA: TGCGCCAGCAGCTTGGGTTCGACCGGGGCAGCGGCCAATGAGCAGTTCTTC
CDR3: CASSLGSTGAAANEQFF

J: TRBJ2-3
size: many
D: TRBD1
V: TRBV7-8
DNA: TGTGCCAGCAGCTTATCAACAGGGGCAGATACGCAGTATTTT
CDR3: CASSLSTGADTQYF

J: TRBJ1-1
size: few
D: .
V: TRBV10-3
DNA: TGTGCCATCACCGACCTGAACACTGAAGCTTTCTTT
CDR3: CAITDLNTEAFF

J: TRBJ2-2
size: .
D: .
V: TRBV20-1
DNA: TGCAGTGCTAGAGATGAGGGGATATCGAACACCGGGGAGCTGTTTTTT
CDR3: CSARDEGISNTGELFF

J: TRBJ1-1
size: .
D: TRBD1
V: TRBV7-3
DNA: TGTGCCAGCAGCCCGGGACAGGGCAGACGGACTGAAGCTTTCTTT
CDR3: CASSPGQGRRTEAFF